Listed below are T cell receptor beta chains from one sample, sequenced in a study of shared clonotypes between healthy human individuals. Here immunoSEQ multiplex PCR was the method, and the copy in TCRdb shows in-frame clones only, minus some. The sample lists some 680,000 clones; approximately 73% were seen once. Sequenced: memory CD4+ T cells sorted from blood. Every receptor here comes from a woman younger than 45 in good health. The CDR3 runs from the conserved cysteine through the conserved F or W. D genes are given only for firm matches. Clone size is given for some rows only: seen once, a few or many times, or a class if the clone is expanded.

size	J	D	V	DNA	CDR3
-	TRBJ2-7	-	TRBV5-1	TGCGCCAGCAGCTTGGGGAACGGAGGGAACTACGAGCAGTACTTC	CASSLGNGGNYEQYF
-	TRBJ2-7	TRBD1	TRBV10-3	TGTGCCATCAGCGGGTCCCGGGACAGCTACGAGCAGTACTTC	CAISGSRDSYEQYF
-	TRBJ2-2	-	TRBV9	TGTGCCAGCAGCGTAGGGGTCAGAACGAACACCGGGGAGCTGTTTTTT	CASSVGVRTNTGELFF
-	TRBJ1-1	-	TRBV5-8	TGTGCCAGCAGCTTGGGACCGAAGAACACTGAAGCTTTCTTT	CASSLGPKNTEAFF
-	TRBJ1-1	TRBD1	TRBV29-1	TGCAGTGGACAGGCCATGAACACTGAAGCTTTCTTT	CSGQAMNTEAFF
-	TRBJ1-2	-	TRBV2	TGTGCCAGCAGTGAGGGGACATCGTATGGCTACACCTTC	CASSEGTSYGYTF
-	TRBJ2-3	TRBD2	TRBV18	TGTGCCAGCTCACCACCGGCGGGAGTTGCAGATACGCAGTATTTT	CASSPPAGVADTQYF
-	TRBJ1-4	TRBD1	TRBV25-1	TGTGCCAGCAGTGGTGGGGGACAGGCTAATGAAAAACTGTTTTTT	CASSGGGQANEKLFF
-	TRBJ2-1	TRBD2	TRBV30	TGTGCCTGGAGTGTAGGCCCCTGGGGCGGGAGGGGGGAGCAGTTCTTC	CAWSVGPWGGRGEQFF
-	TRBJ2-3	-	TRBV9	TGTGCCAGCAGCGCTGAGCCCCAGGGTGAGACAGATACGCAGTATTTT	CASSAEPQGETDTQYF
-	TRBJ1-4	TRBD1	TRBV2	TGTGCCAGCAGTGCCGACAGGGGAGTGGAAAAACTGTTTTTT	CASSADRGVEKLFF
few	TRBJ2-7	-	TRBV28	TGTGCCAGCGGCCAGAGCTCCTACGAGCAGTACTTC	CASGQSSYEQYF
-	TRBJ1-5	TRBD1	TRBV28	TGTGCCAGCAGTTTAACAGGGGCGAGAAATCAGCCCCAGCATTTT	CASSLTGARNQPQHF
few	TRBJ1-2	-	TRBV19	TGTGCCAGTAATTCGGAGGGCCAGGTATATGGCTACACCTTC	CASNSEGQVYGYTF
-	TRBJ1-3	-	TRBV5-1	TGCGCCAGCAGCCGGTCGGGGGTTTCGGACACCATATATTTT	CASSRSGVSDTIYF
-	TRBJ2-2	TRBD2	TRBV2	TGTGCCAGCAGACGGACTAGCGGGGGCACCGGGGAGCTGTTTTTT	CASRRTSGGTGELFF
-	TRBJ1-3	-	TRBV18	TGTGCCAGCTCACCACGACAGGCTTTCTCTGGAAACACCATATATTTT	CASSPRQAFSGNTIYF
-	TRBJ2-7	-	TRBV11-2	TGTGCCAGCAGTAGGGCAGGGGCCAACTACGAGCAGTACTTC	CASSRAGANYEQYF
-	TRBJ2-5	-	TRBV2	TGTGCCAGCAGTGAACGGCGAGAGACCCAGTACTTC	CASSERRETQYF
-	TRBJ2-2	TRBD1	TRBV11-2	TGTGCCAGCAGCTCACAGGGGTCGGTCGGGGAGCTGTTTTTT	CASSSQGSVGELFF
-	TRBJ2-3	TRBD1	TRBV11-2	TGTGCCAGCAGCTTAGGACAGGGTCTAAACACAGATACGCAGTATTTT	CASSLGQGLNTDTQYF
few	TRBJ2-3	TRBD2	TRBV5-1	TGCGCCAGCAGCAAAGCGGGAGCCGCAGATACGCAGTATTTT	CASSKAGAADTQYF
-	TRBJ1-5	-	TRBV7-2	TGTGCCAGCAGCCAAAACAGTGGCAATCAGCCCCAGCATTTT	CASSQNSGNQPQHF
-	TRBJ2-1	-	TRBV9	TGTGCCAGCAGCGCCGCCGCATTACAGGGCAATGAGCAGTTCTTC	CASSAAALQGNEQFF
few	TRBJ1-2	TRBD1	TRBV7-2	TGTGCCAGCAGCTTACAGCGGGACAGCTATGGCTACACCTTC	CASSLQRDSYGYTF
-	TRBJ2-2	-	TRBV19	TGTGCCAGCAATTCAGTAGGAGTTGGACTAGGGGGTACCGGGGAGCTGTTTTTT	CASNSVGVGLGGTGELFF
-	TRBJ1-5	TRBD1	TRBV28	TGTGCCAGCAGTTTGCCCCGGGGAGGGGGCGATCAGCCCCAGCATTTT	CASSLPRGGGDQPQHF
-	TRBJ2-2	-	TRBV18	TGTGCCAGCTCACCTACGGTAGCGGCGAACACCGGGGAGCTGTTTTTT	CASSPTVAANTGELFF
-	TRBJ2-1	-	TRBV5-1	TGCGCCAGCCCCCCCCAAAATCGTCCAAACGACTACAATGAGCAGTTCTTC	CASPPQNRPNDYNEQFF
once	TRBJ2-5	-	TRBV6-1	TGTGCCAGCAGGGAACTGGGAGTGCGCCAAGAGACCCAGTACTTC	CASRELGVRQETQYF
-	TRBJ2-1	TRBD2	TRBV7-2	TGTGCCCTAGCGGTACTCTCCTACAATGAGCAGTTCTTC	CALAVLSYNEQFF
-	TRBJ1-4	-	TRBV7-9	TGTGCCAGCAGCTTAGGCAGGGCAAACGAAAAACTGTTTTTT	CASSLGRANEKLFF
-	TRBJ1-2	TRBD1	TRBV5-1	TGCGCCAGCAGCTTGACCCCGGGACAGTCCTATGGCTACACCTTC	CASSLTPGQSYGYTF
-	TRBJ2-7	TRBD1	TRBV6-1	TGTGCCAGCATTAAAGGACAGGGTGTTGACGAGCAGTACTTC	CASIKGQGVDEQYF
-	TRBJ2-2	-	TRBV11-3	TGTGCCAGTTCACGTGCGGGGAACACCGGGGAGCTGTTTTTT	CASSRAGNTGELFF
-	TRBJ1-3	-	TRBV5-1	TGCGCCAGCAGCCGCAGAGGGGACGACACCATATATTTT	CASSRRGDDTIYF
-	TRBJ2-3	TRBD2	TRBV2	TGTGCCAGCAGTGAGGGTTCGGCGGGGGGCACAGATACGCAGTATTTT	CASSEGSAGGTDTQYF
-	TRBJ1-5	-	TRBV27	TGTGCCAGCGGTATGAATCAGCCCCAGCATTTT	CASGMNQPQHF
-	TRBJ2-3	TRBD2	TRBV4-1	TGCGCCAGCAGCCAAGCGAGAAATAGAGCGGGAAACACAGATACGCAGTATTTT	CASSQARNRAGNTDTQYF
-	TRBJ2-7	-	TRBV7-2	TGTGCCAGCAGCTTAGTCGCCCTAGTCCCCGACGAGCAGTACTTC	CASSLVALVPDEQYF
-	TRBJ2-4	TRBD1	TRBV7-2	TGTGCCAGCAGCTTGACAGGGGTCATTCAGTACTTC	CASSLTGVIQYF
-	TRBJ2-1	TRBD2	TRBV7-9	TGTGCCAGCAGCCCAGGACTAGCGAGTTCCTACAATGAGCAGTTCTTC	CASSPGLASSYNEQFF
-	TRBJ1-5	-	TRBV28	TGTGCCAGCAGCCGAACGACGGGAGTAGGTCAGCCCCAGCATTTT	CASSRTTGVGQPQHF
-	TRBJ2-7	TRBD2	TRBV6-1	TGTGCCAGCCCTACTTCTAGCGGTGCTTCTGGCGAGCAGTACTTC	CASPTSSGASGEQYF
-	TRBJ2-1	TRBD2	TRBV25-1	TGTGCCAGCAAGATAGCGGGAGGCAATGAGCAGTTCTTC	CASKIAGGNEQFF
-	TRBJ2-2	TRBD2	TRBV5-1	TGCGCCACCCAACCTAGCGGGGGGAACACCGGGGAGCTGTTTTTT	CATQPSGGNTGELFF